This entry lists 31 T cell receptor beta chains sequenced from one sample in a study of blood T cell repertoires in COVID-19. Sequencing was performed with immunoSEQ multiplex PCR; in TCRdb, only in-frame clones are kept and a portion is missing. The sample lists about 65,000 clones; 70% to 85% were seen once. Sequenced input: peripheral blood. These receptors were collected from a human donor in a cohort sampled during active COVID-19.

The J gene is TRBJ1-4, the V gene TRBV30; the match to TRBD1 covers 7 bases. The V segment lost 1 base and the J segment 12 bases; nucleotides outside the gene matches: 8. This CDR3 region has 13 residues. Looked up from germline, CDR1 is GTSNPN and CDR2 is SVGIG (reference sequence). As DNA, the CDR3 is TGTGCCTGGAGTGCAGGAGGGGGCGGTCAACTGTTTTTT. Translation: CAWSAGGGGQLFF.

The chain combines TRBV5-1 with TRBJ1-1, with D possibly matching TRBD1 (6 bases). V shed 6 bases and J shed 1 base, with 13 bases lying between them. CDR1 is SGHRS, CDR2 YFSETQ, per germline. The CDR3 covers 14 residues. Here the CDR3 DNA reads TGCGCCAGCACATTGGGGACATCGAACACTGAAGCTTTCTTT. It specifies CASTLGTSNTEAFF. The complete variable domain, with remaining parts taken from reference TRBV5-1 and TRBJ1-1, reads KAGVTQTPRYLIKTRGQQVTLSCSPISGHRSVSWYQQTPGQGLQFLFEYFSETQRNKGNFPGRFSGRQFSNSRSEMNVSTLELGDSALYLCASTLGTSNTEAFFGQGTRLTVV.

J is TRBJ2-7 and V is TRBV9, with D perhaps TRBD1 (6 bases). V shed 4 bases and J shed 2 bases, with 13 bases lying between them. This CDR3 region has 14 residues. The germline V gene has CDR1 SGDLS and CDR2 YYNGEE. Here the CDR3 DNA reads TGTGCCAGCAGCCCCCGACAGGAACCCTACGAGCAGTACTTC. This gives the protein CASSPRQEPYEQYF.

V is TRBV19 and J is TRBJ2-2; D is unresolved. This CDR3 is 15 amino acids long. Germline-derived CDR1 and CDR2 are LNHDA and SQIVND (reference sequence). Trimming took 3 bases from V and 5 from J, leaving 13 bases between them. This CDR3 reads CASSIPRRGTGELFF. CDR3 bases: TGTGCCAGTAGTATTCCGAGGAGAGGTACCGGGGAGCTGTTTTTT.

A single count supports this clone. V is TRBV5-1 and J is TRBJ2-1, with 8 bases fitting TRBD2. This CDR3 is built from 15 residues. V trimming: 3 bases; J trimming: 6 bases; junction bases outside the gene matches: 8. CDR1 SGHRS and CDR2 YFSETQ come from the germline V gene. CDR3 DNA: TGCGCCAGCAGCTCCCTGGCAGCGGGGGCCAATGAGCAGTTCTTC. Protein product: CASSSLAAGANEQFF.

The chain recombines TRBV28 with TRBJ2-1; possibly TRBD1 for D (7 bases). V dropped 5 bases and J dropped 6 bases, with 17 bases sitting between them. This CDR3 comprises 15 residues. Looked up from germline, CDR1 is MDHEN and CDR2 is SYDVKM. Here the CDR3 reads CASSVQGRRVNEQFF. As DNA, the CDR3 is TGTGCCAGCAGTGTACAGGGGAGGCGGGTCAATGAGCAGTTCTTC.

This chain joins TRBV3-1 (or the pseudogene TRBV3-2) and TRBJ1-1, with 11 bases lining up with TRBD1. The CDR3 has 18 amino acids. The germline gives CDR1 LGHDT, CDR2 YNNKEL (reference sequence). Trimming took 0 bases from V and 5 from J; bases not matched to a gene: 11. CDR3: CASSQDYKGQGVGTEAFF. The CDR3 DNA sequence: TGTGCCAGCAGCCAAGATTATAAGGGACAGGGGGTCGGGACTGAAGCTTTCTTT.

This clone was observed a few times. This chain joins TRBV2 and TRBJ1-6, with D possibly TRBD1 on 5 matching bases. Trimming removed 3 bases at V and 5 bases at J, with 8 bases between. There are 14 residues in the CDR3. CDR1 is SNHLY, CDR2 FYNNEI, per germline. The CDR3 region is CASSDDSNNSPLHF. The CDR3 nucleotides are TGTGCCAGCAGTGACGACAGCAATAATTCACCCCTCCACTTT. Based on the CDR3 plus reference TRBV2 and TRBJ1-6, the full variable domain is EPEVTQTPSHQVTQMGQEVILRCVPISNHLYFYWYRQILGQKVEFLVSFYNNEISEKSEIFDDQFSVERPDGSNFTLKIRSTKLEDSAMYFCASSDDSNNSPLHFGNGTRLTVT.

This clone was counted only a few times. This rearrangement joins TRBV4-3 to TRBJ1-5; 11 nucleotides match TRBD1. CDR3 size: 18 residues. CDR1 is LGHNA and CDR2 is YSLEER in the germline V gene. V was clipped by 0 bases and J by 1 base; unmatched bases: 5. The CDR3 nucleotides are TGCGCCAGCAGCCAAGATCTGGACAGGGGGCAAAGCAATCAGCCCCAGCATTTT. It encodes CASSQDLDRGQSNQPQHF.

This chain's CDR3 is CASSQAMTVSTDTQYF. In DNA form, the CDR3 reads TGCGCCAGCAGCCAGGCCATGACAGTTAGCACAGATACGCAGTATTTT. This chain joins TRBV4-1 and TRBJ2-3; maybe TRBD1 (5 bases). There are 16 residues in the CDR3. Trimming took 3 bases from V and 0 from J, leaving 13 bases between them. Germline CDR1 reads MGHRA; CDR2 reads YSYEKL.

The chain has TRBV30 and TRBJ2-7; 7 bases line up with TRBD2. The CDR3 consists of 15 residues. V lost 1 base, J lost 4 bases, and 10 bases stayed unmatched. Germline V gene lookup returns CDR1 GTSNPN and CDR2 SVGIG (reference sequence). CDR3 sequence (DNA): TGTGCCTGGAGTGGGGAGCGGGACTCTGCTTACGAGCAGTACTTC. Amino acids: CAWSGERDSAYEQYF.

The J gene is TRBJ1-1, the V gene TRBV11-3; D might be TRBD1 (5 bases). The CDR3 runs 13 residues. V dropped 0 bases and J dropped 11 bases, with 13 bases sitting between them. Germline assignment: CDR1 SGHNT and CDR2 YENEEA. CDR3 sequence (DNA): TGTGCCAGCAGCTTAGATCGGCAGGGTCGCGCTTTCTTT. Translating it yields CASSLDRQGRAFF.

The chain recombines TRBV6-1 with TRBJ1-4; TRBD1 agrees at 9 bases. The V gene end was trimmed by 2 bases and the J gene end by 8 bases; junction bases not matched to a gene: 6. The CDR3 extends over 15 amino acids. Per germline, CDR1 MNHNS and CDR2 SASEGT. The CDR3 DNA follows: TGTGCCAGCAGTGAAAGGGACAGGGTCCGGGAAAAACTGTTTTTT. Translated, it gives CASSERDRVREKLFF.

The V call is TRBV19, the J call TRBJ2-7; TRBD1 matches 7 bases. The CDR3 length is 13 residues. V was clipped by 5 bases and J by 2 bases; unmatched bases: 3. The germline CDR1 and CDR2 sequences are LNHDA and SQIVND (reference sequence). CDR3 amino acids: CASSWGTAYEQYF. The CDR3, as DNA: TGTGCCAGTAGTTGGGGGACAGCCTACGAGCAGTACTTC.

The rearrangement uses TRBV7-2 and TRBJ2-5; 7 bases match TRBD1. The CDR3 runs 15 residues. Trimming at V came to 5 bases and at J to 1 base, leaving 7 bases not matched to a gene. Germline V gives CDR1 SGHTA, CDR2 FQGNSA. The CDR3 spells CTSSDQTGLQETQYF. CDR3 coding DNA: TGTACCAGCAGCGACCAGACAGGGCTCCAAGAGACCCAGTACTTC.

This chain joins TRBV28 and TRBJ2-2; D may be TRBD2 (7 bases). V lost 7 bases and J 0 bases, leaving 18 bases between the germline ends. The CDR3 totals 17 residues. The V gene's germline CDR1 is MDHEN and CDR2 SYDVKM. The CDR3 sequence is CASTKRAGAPNTGELFF. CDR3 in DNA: TGTGCCAGCACCAAACGGGCGGGGGCCCCGAACACCGGGGAGCTGTTTTTT. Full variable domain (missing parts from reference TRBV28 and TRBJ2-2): DVKVTQSSRYLVKRTGEKVFLECVQDMDHENMFWYRQDPGLGLRLIYFSYDVKMKEKGDIPEGYSVSREKKERFSLILESASTNQTSMYLCASTKRAGAPNTGELFFGEGSRLTVL.

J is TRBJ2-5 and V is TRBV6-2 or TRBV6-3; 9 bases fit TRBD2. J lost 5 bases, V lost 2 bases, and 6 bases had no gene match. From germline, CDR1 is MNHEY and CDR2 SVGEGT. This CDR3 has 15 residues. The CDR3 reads CASSYTGTSWETQYF. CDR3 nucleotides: TGTGCCAGCAGTTACACCGGGACTAGCTGGGAGACCCAGTACTTC.

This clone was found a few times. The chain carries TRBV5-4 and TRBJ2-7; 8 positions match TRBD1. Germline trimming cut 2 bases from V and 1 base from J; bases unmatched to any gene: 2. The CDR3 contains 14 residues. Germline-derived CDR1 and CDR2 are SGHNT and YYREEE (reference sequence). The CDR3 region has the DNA TGTGCCAGCAGCTTAAGGACAGGGTCCTACGAGCAGTACTTC. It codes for CASSLRTGSYEQYF. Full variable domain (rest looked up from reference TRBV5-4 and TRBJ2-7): ETGVTQSPTHLIKTRGQQVTLRCSSQSGHNTVSWYQQALGQGPQFIFQYYREEENGRGNFPPRFSGLQFPNYSSELNVNALELDDSALYLCASSLRTGSYEQYFGPGTRLTVT.

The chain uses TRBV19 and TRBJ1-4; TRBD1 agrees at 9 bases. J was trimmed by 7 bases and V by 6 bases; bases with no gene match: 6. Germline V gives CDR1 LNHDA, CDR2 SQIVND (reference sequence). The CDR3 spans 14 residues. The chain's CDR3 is CASRTTGGSEKLFF. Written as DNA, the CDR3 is TGTGCCAGTAGGACGACAGGGGGTTCTGAAAAACTGTTTTTT.

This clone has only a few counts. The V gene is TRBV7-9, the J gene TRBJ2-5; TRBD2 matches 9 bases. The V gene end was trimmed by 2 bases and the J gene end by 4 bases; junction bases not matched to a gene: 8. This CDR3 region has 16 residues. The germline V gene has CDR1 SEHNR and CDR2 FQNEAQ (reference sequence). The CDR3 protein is CASSLPAGGGGETQYF. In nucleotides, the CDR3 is TGTGCCAGCAGCTTACCAGCGGGGGGTGGAGGAGAGACCCAGTACTTC.

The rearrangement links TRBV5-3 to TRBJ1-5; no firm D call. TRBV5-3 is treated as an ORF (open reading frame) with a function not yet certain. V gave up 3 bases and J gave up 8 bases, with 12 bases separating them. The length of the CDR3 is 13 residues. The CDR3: CARSSRCQEPQHF. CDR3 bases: TGTGCCAGAAGCTCCCGGTGCCAAGAGCCCCAGCATTTT.

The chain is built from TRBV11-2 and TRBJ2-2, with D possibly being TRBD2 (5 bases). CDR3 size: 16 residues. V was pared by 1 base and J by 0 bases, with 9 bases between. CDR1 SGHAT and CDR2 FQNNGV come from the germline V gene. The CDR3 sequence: CASSLGGFANTGELFF. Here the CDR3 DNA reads TGTGCCAGCAGCTTAGGAGGGTTCGCGAACACCGGGGAGCTGTTTTTT.

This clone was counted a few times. The CDR3 is CASSPRTAANEKLFF. CDR3 sequence (DNA): TGTGCCAGCAGTCCCCGGACTGCCGCTAATGAAAAACTGTTTTTT. The chain joins TRBV6-5 to TRBJ1-4; D is ambiguous. CDR3 size: 15 residues. The V and J ends lost 5 bases and 3 bases respectively, with 13 bases between them. From germline, CDR1 is MNHEY and CDR2 SVGAGI.

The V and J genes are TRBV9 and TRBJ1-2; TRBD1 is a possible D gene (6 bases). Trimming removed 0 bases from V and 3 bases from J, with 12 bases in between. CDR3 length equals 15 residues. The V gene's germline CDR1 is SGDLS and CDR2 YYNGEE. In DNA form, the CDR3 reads TGTGCCAGCAGCGTAGGGTGGGGGCTGGACTATGGCTACACCTTC. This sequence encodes CASSVGWGLDYGYTF.

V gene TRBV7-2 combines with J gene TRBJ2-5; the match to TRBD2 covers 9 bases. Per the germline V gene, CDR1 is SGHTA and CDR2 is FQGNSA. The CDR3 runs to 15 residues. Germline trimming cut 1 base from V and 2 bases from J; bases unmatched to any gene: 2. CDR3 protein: CASSLGLAGQETQYF. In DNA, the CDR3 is TGTGCCAGCAGCTTAGGGCTAGCGGGGCAAGAGACCCAGTACTTC.

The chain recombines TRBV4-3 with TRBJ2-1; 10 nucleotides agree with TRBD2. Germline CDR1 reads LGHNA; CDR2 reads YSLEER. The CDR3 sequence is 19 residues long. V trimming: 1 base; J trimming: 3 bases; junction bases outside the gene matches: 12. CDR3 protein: CASSQGGAGGPLSYNEQFF. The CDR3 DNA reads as TGCGCCAGCAGCCAAGGGGGAGCGGGGGGGCCCCTGAGCTACAATGAGCAGTTCTTC.

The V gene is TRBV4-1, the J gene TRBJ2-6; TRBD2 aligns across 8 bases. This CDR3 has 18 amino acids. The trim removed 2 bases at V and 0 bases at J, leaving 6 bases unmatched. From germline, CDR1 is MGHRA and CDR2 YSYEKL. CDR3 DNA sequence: TGCGCCAGCAGCCAACAGCGGGGGATAGACTCTGGGGCCAACGTCCTGACTTTC. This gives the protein CASSQQRGIDSGANVLTF.

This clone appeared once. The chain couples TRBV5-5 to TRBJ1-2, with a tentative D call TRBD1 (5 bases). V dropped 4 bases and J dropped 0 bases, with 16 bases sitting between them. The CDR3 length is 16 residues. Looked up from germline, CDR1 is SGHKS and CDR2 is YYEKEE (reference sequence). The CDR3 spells CASSLRDSQTNYGYTF. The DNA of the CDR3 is TGTGCCAGCAGCCTCCGTGACAGCCAGACTAACTATGGCTACACCTTC.

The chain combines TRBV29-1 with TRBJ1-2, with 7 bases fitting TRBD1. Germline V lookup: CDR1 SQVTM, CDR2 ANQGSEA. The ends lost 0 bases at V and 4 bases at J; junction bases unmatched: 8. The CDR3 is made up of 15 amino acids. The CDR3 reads CSVEDRGQGVYGYTF. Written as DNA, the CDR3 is TGCAGCGTTGAAGATCGTGGGCAGGGGGTCTATGGCTACACCTTC.

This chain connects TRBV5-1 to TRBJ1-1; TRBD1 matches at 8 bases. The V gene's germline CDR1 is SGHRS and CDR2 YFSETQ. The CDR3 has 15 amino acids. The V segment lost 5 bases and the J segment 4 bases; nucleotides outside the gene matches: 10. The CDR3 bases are TGCGCCAGCAGGCCCGCCTACAGGGGGATCACTGAAGCTTTCTTT. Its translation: CASRPAYRGITEAFF. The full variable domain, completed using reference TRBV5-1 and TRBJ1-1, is KAGVTQTPRYLIKTRGQQVTLSCSPISGHRSVSWYQQTPGQGLQFLFEYFSETQRNKGNFPGRFSGRQFSNSRSEMNVSTLELGDSALYLCASRPAYRGITEAFFGQGTRLTVV.

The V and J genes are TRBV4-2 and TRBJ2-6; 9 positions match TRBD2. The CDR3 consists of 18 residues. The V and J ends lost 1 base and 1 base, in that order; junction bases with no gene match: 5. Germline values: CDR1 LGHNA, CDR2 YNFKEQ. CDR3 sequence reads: CASSQVGSGGSGANVLTF. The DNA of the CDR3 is TGTGCCAGCAGCCAAGTTGGTAGCGGGGGATCTGGGGCCAACGTCCTGACTTTC.